This T cell receptor (beta chain) was documented in a study of OX40 agonist ivuxolimab in advanced cancers. Points from the study as a whole: Among expanded peripheral T cells, antigen specificity went undetermined. The study found among the lowest clonal expansion in partial responders at 0.1-3.0 mg/kg. There were, on average, more expanded clones in CD8+ T cells than in CD4+.

For this clone: No antigen is known for it.

Produced via immunoSEQ multiplex PCR; TCRdb's table is partial and in-frame only. The profile shows roughly 100,000 clones, around 86% of them singletons. V shed 1 base and J shed 2 bases, with 11 bases lying between them. Germline CDR1 reads SGHVS; CDR2 reads FQNEAQ. CDR3 length: 15 residues. The timepoints at which blood was sampled were baseline, cycle 4 day 1, and cycle 7 day 1. The chain couples TRBV7-8 to TRBJ2-5; no reliable D call. This clonotype was sampled from an adult with an advanced solid tumor such as melanoma, head and neck, liver or kidney cancer. Sample: CD4+ or CD8+ T cells sorted from blood, taken in a trial of the OX40 agonist ivuxolimab. The CDR3 sequence: CASSLESSGQETQYF. The CDR3 DNA reads TGTGCCAGCAGCTTAGAGAGCTCAGGACAAGAGACCCAGTACTTC.